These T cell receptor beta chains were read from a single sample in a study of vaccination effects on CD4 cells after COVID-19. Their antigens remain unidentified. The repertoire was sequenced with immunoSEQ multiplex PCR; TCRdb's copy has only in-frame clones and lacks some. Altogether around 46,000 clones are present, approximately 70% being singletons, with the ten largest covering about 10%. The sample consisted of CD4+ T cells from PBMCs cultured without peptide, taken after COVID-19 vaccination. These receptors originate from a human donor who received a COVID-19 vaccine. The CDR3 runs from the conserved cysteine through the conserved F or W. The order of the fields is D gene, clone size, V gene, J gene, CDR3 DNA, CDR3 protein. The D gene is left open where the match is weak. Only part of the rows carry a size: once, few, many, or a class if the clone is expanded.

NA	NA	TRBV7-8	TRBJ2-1	TGTGCCAGCATAGCTCGGTTAGGCGATGAGCAGTTCTTC	CASIARLGDEQFF
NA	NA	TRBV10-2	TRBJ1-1	TGCGCCAGCAACCCCAACAGGGACACTGAAGCTTTCTTT	CASNPNRDTEAFF
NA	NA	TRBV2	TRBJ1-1	TGTGCCAGCAGTGATATATCAGCGAACACTGAAGCTTTCTTT	CASSDISANTEAFF
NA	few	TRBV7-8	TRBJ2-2	TGTGCCAGCAGCCCCGGGACCCCCCCCACCGGGGAGCTGTTTTTT	CASSPGTPPTGELFF
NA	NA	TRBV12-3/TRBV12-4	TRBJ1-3	TGTGCCAGCAGTTTGACAGATGGAAACACCATATATTTT	CASSLTDGNTIYF
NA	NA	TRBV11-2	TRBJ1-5	TGTGCCAGCAGCTTAGGGTCAGGGTTAAATCAGCCCCAGCATTTT	CASSLGSGLNQPQHF
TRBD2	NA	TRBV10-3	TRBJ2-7	TGTGCCATCAGCCGGACTAGCGGGGGAGAATACGAGCAGTACTTC	CAISRTSGGEYEQYF
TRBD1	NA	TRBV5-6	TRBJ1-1	TGTGCCAGCAGCTGGTGGGACAGGGGATTGGGTGAAGCTTTCTTT	CASSWWDRGLGEAFF
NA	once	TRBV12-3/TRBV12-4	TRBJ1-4	TGTGCCAGCAGTGACTCCGACCGGCAAAAACTGTTTTTT	CASSDSDRQKLFF
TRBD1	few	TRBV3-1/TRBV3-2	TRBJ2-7	TGTGCCAGCAGCCATCGGACAGGGGGATTTTCCTACGAGCAGTACTTC	CASSHRTGGFSYEQYF
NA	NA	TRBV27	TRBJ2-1	TGTGCCAGCAGTTTATACCGGGGGTACAATGAGCAGTTCTTC	CASSLYRGYNEQFF
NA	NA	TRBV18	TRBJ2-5	TGTGCCAGCTCACGGTCATTCCAAGAGACCCAGTACTTC	CASSRSFQETQYF
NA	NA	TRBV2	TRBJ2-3	TGTGCCAGCAGTTCTAGCACAGATACGCAGTATTTT	CASSSSTDTQYF
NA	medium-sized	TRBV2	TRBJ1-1	TGTGCCAGCGCGGGCCTCGCCGGACCGAACACTGAAGCTTTCTTT	CASAGLAGPNTEAFF
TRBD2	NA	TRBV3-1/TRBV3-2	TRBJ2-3	TGTGCCAGCAGCCAACCGGGACTAGCGGGGGCTACGCAGTATTTT	CASSQPGLAGATQYF
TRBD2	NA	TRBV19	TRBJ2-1	TGTGCCAGTAGTAAGGGACTAGCGGGAGGGCCGATGAATGAGCAGTTCTTC	CASSKGLAGGPMNEQFF
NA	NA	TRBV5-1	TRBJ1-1	TGCGCCAGCAGCCCGAGGGGGAACACTGAAGCTTTCTTT	CASSPRGNTEAFF
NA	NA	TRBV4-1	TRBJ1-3	TGCGCCAGCAGCCAAGGTATGGCCAGGTTTCGGTCTGGAAACACCATATATTTT	CASSQGMARFRSGNTIYF
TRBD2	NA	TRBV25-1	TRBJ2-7	TGTGCCAGCAGTGAATCGGGGGGACACGAGCAGTACTTC	CASSESGGHEQYF
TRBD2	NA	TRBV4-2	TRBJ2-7	TGTGCCAGCAGCCAAGACTTAGGCGGGGGATTATCCTACGAGCAGTACTTC	CASSQDLGGGLSYEQYF
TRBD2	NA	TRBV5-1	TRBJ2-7	TGCGCCAGCAGCTTGACGACTAGCGGGGGGATCAGCTCCTACGAGCAGTACTTC	CASSLTTSGGISSYEQYF
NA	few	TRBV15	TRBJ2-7	TGTGCCACCAGCAGGTACAGGGTCGACGAGCAGTACTTC	CATSRYRVDEQYF
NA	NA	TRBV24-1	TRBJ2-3	TGTGCCACCGGAAATCCGGGACCCGATACGCAGTATTTT	CATGNPGPDTQYF
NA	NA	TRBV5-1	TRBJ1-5	TGCGCCAGCAGCTTGGGTCAGCCTAATCAGCCCCAGCATTTT	CASSLGQPNQPQHF
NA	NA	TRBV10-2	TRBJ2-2	TGCGCCAGCAGGGGGGTAGCCCAACGCACCGGGGAGCTGTTTTTT	CASRGVAQRTGELFF
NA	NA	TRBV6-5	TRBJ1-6	TGTGCCAGCAGGGGGACCGGGCAACACTCACCCCTCCACTTT	CASRGTGQHSPLHF
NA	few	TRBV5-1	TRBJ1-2	TGCGCCAGCAGCTTGGAGGGGCGCGCGGGCTACACCTTC	CASSLEGRAGYTF
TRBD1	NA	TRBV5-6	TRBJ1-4	TGTGCCAGCAGCTTGGACAGGGGGCATGAAAAACTGTTTTTT	CASSLDRGHEKLFF
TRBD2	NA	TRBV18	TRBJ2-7	TGTGCCAGCTCACCAGGGGGAGCGGGAGTCCACTACGAGCAGTACTTC	CASSPGGAGVHYEQYF
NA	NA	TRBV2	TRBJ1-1	TGTGCCAGCAGTGAACGAAGGATGAACACTGAAGCTTTCTTT	CASSERRMNTEAFF
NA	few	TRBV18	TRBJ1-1	TGTGCCAGCTCACCACCGATATCCGAAGCTTTCTTT	CASSPPISEAFF
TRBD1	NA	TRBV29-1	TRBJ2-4	TGCAGCGTCGGGACAGCCCTAGCCAAAAACATTCAGTACTTC	CSVGTALAKNIQYF
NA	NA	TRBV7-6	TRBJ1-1	TGTGCCAGCCTGGGAGCAGGATCAAATGTAGCTTTCTTT	CASLGAGSNVAFF
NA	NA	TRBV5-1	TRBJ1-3	TGCGCCAGCAGCTTGGGAGGACACTCCTCTGGAAACACCATATATTTT	CASSLGGHSSGNTIYF
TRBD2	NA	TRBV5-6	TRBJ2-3	TGTGCCAGCAGCTCATTCTTTGATGCAGGGAGGGCAGATACGCAGTATTTT	CASSSFFDAGRADTQYF
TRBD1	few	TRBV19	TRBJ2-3	TGTGCCAGGACAGGGTTGGCAGATACGCAGTATTTT	CARTGLADTQYF
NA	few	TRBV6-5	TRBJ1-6	TGTGCCAGCAGTTCGGGGTTTCCACCCCTCCACTTT	CASSSGFPPLHF
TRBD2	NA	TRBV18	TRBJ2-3	TGTGCCAGCTTACCGGGACTAGCTGCAGATACGCAGTATTTT	CASLPGLAADTQYF
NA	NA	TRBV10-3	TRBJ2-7	TGTGCCATCAGTGATGGGGGGGCTCAACCCTACGAGCAGTACTTC	CAISDGGAQPYEQYF
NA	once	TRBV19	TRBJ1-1	TGTGCCACCTGCGACCGGGACAAGAACACTGAAGCTTTCTTT	CATCDRDKNTEAFF
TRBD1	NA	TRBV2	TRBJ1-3	TGTGCCAGCAGGGGGACAGGGGCTGGAAACACCATATATTTT	CASRGTGAGNTIYF
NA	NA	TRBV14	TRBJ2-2	TGTGCCAGCAGCCAGACCGGGGAGCTGTTTTTT	CASSQTGELFF
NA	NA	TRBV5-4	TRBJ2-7	TGTGCCAGCAGTAGCAGACAGACCGGGGGATTCTCCTACGAGCAGTACTTC	CASSSRQTGGFSYEQYF
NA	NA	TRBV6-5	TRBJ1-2	TGTGCCAGCAGTATGGGGGGGAACTATGGCTACACCTTC	CASSMGGNYGYTF
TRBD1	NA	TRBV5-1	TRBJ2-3	TGCGCCAGCAGCGGGCCGGGACAGCCAGATACGCAGTATTTT	CASSGPGQPDTQYF
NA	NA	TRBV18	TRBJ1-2	TGTGCCAGCTCACCACGCAGGGATGGCTACACCTTC	CASSPRRDGYTF
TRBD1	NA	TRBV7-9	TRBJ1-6	TGTGCCAGCAGCGCAGGGGGCTTTGATTCACCCCTCCACTTT	CASSAGGFDSPLHF
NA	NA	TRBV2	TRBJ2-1	TGTGCCAGCAGTCCGACTTCCAGCTCCTACAATGAGCAGTTCTTC	CASSPTSSSYNEQFF
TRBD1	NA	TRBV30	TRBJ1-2	TGTGCCTGGCGGGGACAGGCCGGGTCCGGCTACACCTTC	CAWRGQAGSGYTF
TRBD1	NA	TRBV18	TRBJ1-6	TGTGCCAGCTCACCGGGCCTGAGACAGGGGGCGCGAGTAACTTCACCCCTCCACTTT	CASSPGLRQGARVTSPLHF
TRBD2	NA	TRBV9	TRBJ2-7	TGTGCCAGCAGCGGCGGGCGGGGGGAGTACGAGCAGTACTTC	CASSGGRGEYEQYF
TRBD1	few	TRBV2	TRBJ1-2	TGTGCCAGCAGTGAAATGGGGGGAGGGGGCTTGTATGGCTACACCTTC	CASSEMGGGGLYGYTF
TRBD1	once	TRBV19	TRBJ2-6	TGTGCCAGTAGTCGGGACAGGGTGCCTGGGGCCAACGTCCTGACTTTC	CASSRDRVPGANVLTF
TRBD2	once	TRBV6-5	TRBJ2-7	TGTGCCAGCAGCCGGGACTATGCCTACGAGCAGTACTTC	CASSRDYAYEQYF
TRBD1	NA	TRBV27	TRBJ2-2	TGTGCCAGCAGTTCAGGGGGCGACACCGGGGAGCTGTTTTTT	CASSSGGDTGELFF